These 19 T cell receptor beta chains share one sample of origin, sequenced in a study of blood T cell repertoires in COVID-19. Profiling relied on immunoSEQ multiplex PCR, and the TCRdb table lists in-frame clones only, not all of them. The sample lists fewer than 45,000 clones, around 87% seen once, with 10% in the top ten. Source material: peripheral blood. These receptors were collected from a man older than 75 with active COVID-19.

CDR3 coding DNA: TGTGCCAGCAGTCCCCCCTTTAGAGGGCGCACTGAAGCTTTCTTT. Amino acid sequence: CASSPPFRGRTEAFF. This rearrangement joins TRBV28 to TRBJ1-1; D is ambiguous. This CDR3 spans 15 amino acids. Germline V gene sequence: CDR1 MDHEN, CDR2 SYDVKM. V gave up 5 bases and J gave up 4 bases, with 17 bases separating them. The variable domain in full, completed from reference TRBV28 and TRBJ1-1, reads DVKVTQSSRYLVKRTGEKVFLECVQDMDHENMFWYRQDPGLGLRLIYFSYDVKMKEKGDIPEGYSVSREKKERFSLILESASTNQTSMYLCASSPPFRGRTEAFFGQGTRLTVV.

This chain links TRBV10-1 with TRBJ2-3; TRBD2 aligns across 8 bases. Germline lookup yields CDR1 WNHNN and CDR2 SYGVQD (reference sequence). This CDR3 contains 15 residues. With 3 bases clipped from V and 1 base from J, the junction kept 3 bases outside the gene matches. CDR3 nucleotides: TGCGCCAGCAGTGACAGCGGGGGCCGCACAGATACGCAGTATTTT. Protein sequence: CASSDSGGRTDTQYF.

The chain employs TRBV28 and TRBJ2-1; 8 bases line up with TRBD2. The germline V gene encodes CDR1 MDHEN and CDR2 SYDVKM. The CDR3 is 15 amino acids. The trim removed 10 bases at V and 5 bases at J, leaving 13 bases unmatched. Here the CDR3 DNA reads TGTGCCACTCGGGGGGGAGTCACCGCCGACAATGAGCAGTTCTTC. This encodes CATRGGVTADNEQFF.

In its sample, this clone was seen once. V usage is TRBV18 and J usage is TRBJ2-2, with 10 bases fitting TRBD2. The junction had 6 bases not matched to a gene; V was cut back by 2 bases and J by 6 bases. Per germline, CDR1 KGHSH and CDR2 LQKENI. The CDR3 covers 16 residues. CDR3 DNA: TGTGCCAGCTCACCAGTCCTAGCGGGAGCTTCCGGGGAGCTGTTTTTT. Its translation: CASSPVLAGASGELFF.

This rearrangement joins TRBV5-6 to TRBJ1-2, with D possibly TRBD1 on 6 matching bases. The CDR3 sequence is 14 residues long. V lost 1 base, J lost 5 bases, and 12 bases lay in between. CDR1 is SGHDT, CDR2 YYEEEE, per germline. CDR3 residues: CASSLNGTPYGYTF. As DNA, the CDR3 is TGTGCCAGCAGCTTGAACGGGACACCTTATGGCTACACCTTC.

The chain is built from TRBV7-2 and TRBJ1-6; the D gene is possibly TRBD1 (6 bases). The CDR3 length is 15 residues. The germline V gene has CDR1 SGHTA and CDR2 FQGNSA. The germline V and J ends were trimmed by 2 bases and 7 bases, with 12 bases remaining between them. In nucleotides, the CDR3 is TGTGCCAGCAGCTTATCGGGACAACTGAATTCACCCCTCCACTTT. Protein product: CASSLSGQLNSPLHF. Looking up the rest from reference TRBV7-2 and TRBJ1-6 gives the full variable domain: GAGVSQSPSNKVTEKGKDVELRCDPISGHTALYWYRQSLGQGLEFLIYFQGNSAPDKSGLPSDRFSAERTGGSVSTLTIQRTQQEDSAVYLCASSLSGQLNSPLHFGNGTRLTVT.

Details on this clone: Different DNA sequences within this sample yield the same CDR3. The chain recombines TRBV28 with TRBJ2-2, with a weak D call TRBD1 (6 bases). The length of the CDR3 is 19 residues. V gave up 10 bases and J gave up 4 bases, with 31 bases separating them. Germline lookup yields CDR1 MDHEN and CDR2 SYDVKM. CDR3 residues: CATMDSGPQLSRVTGELFF. CDR3 DNA sequence: TGTGCCACAATGGACAGTGGCCCTCAACTGTCCCGGGTCACCGGGGAGCTGTTTTTT.

The chain is built from TRBV4-3 and TRBJ1-3; 8 nucleotides agree with TRBD1. Germline CDR1 and CDR2: LGHNA and YSLEER. The CDR3 is 15 residues long. Losses at the gene ends were 4 bases for V and 2 bases for J; bases not matched to a gene: 4. The CDR3 loop reads CASSPGQGAGNTIYF. CDR3 nucleotide sequence: TGCGCCAGCAGCCCCGGACAGGGTGCTGGAAACACCATATATTTT.

This sequence joins TRBV5-4 and TRBJ1-2, with a possible D match to TRBD1 (6 bases). Trimming took 0 bases from V and 5 from J, leaving 14 bases between them. The CDR3 is 15 amino acids. Looked up from germline, CDR1 is SGHNT and CDR2 is YYREEE (reference sequence). The CDR3 loop is CASSLEIATGYGYTF. CDR3 DNA sequence: TGTGCCAGCAGCTTGGAAATCGCCACAGGGTATGGCTACACCTTC. The full variable domain, in which reference TRBV5-4 and TRBJ1-2 provide the parts outside the CDR3, is ETGVTQSPTHLIKTRGQQVTLRCSSQSGHNTVSWYQQALGQGPQFIFQYYREEENGRGNFPPRFSGLQFPNYSSELNVNALELDDSALYLCASSLEIATGYGYTFGSGTRLTVV.

The chain uses TRBV29-1 and TRBJ2-3; TRBD2 matches at 7 bases. The junction had 14 bases not matched to a gene; V was cut back by 7 bases and J by 1 base. Germline-derived CDR1 and CDR2 are SQVTM and ANQGSEA. The CDR3 has 16 residues. The CDR3 protein is CSASPTASGRTDTQYF. CDR3 in DNA: TGCAGCGCCTCCCCCACGGCTAGCGGCCGCACAGATACGCAGTATTTT.

The chain recombines TRBV5-4 with TRBJ2-5; possibly TRBD2 for D (6 bases). Germline CDR1 is SGHNT and CDR2 is YYREEE (reference sequence). CDR3 length: 14 amino acids. V shed 8 bases and J shed 4 bases, with 18 bases lying between them. For the CDR3, the DNA is TGTGCCAGGGTGTTGCGGGGTTACCTAGAGACCCAGTACTTC. It specifies CARVLRGYLETQYF.

The chain combines TRBV19 with TRBJ2-1, with TRBD1 identical over 9 bases. There are 14 residues in the CDR3. CDR1 and CDR2 from the germline V gene are LNHDA and SQIVND (reference sequence). V trimming: 10 bases; J trimming: 4 bases; junction bases outside the gene matches: 8. The CDR3 bases are TGTGCCACCTTACAGGGGGCAAGTTACAATGAGCAGTTCTTC. Its translation is CATLQGASYNEQFF.

V and J are TRBV5-6 and TRBJ2-3; possibly TRBD2 for D (7 bases). CDR3 length: 16 residues. Germline loops: CDR1 SGHDT, CDR2 YYEEEE. V was trimmed by 4 bases and J by 4 bases, leaving 19 bases between them. The CDR3 DNA is TGTGCCAGCAGCAGGGGGGGACGGGAGTACGCAGATACGCAGTATTTT. Amino acid sequence: CASSRGGREYADTQYF.

Judged by abundance, this clone is hyperexpanded (1% or more). CDR3 in amino acids: CASSRQGSYNEQFF. The CDR3 coding sequence is TGTGCCAGCAGTCGACAGGGATCCTACAATGAGCAGTTCTTC. J is TRBJ2-1 and V is TRBV6-2 or TRBV6-3, with 7 bases lining up with TRBD1. Germline CDR1 is MNHEY and CDR2 is SVGEGT. The CDR3 totals 14 residues. With 5 bases clipped from V and 1 base from J, the junction kept 2 bases outside the gene matches.

In this sample, this clone turned up a few times. This rearrangement joins TRBV14 to TRBJ2-3, with 9 bases fitting TRBD1. Looked up from germline, CDR1 is SGHDN and CDR2 is FVKESK. The CDR3 consists of 14 residues. Trimming removed 3 bases from V and 3 bases from J; junction bases left unmatched: 1. Here the CDR3 reads CASSQGQGTDTQYF. Here the CDR3 DNA reads TGTGCCAGCAGCCAGGGACAGGGAACAGATACGCAGTATTTT.

This chain uses TRBV18 with TRBJ1-4, with D maybe TRBD1 (5 bases). This CDR3 is built from 14 residues. The V end was cut by 6 bases, the J end by 8 bases, with 16 bases between. The V gene's germline CDR1 is KGHSH and CDR2 LQKENI. As DNA, the CDR3 is TGTGCCAGCTCGTATTCGGAGGGGCGCGAAAAACTGTTTTTT. This encodes CASSYSEGREKLFF.

V gene TRBV7-9 combines with J gene TRBJ2-7; 9 positions agree with TRBD2. Germline lookup yields CDR1 SEHNR and CDR2 FQNEAQ (reference sequence). Losses at the gene ends were 3 bases for V and 2 bases for J; bases not matched to a gene: 8. The CDR3 spans 16 residues. The DNA of the CDR3 is TGTGCCAGCAGCTTTTCCGGGCGGGGGGGTCCCTACGAGCAGTACTTC. Translating gives CASSFSGRGGPYEQYF.

V gene TRBV5-1 combines with J gene TRBJ2-5; a possible D gene is TRBD1 (7 bases). This CDR3 is built from 15 residues. Trimming removed 0 bases from V and 2 bases from J, with 11 bases in between. Germline assignment: CDR1 SGHRS and CDR2 YFSETQ. In DNA, the CDR3 is TGCGCCAGCAGCTTGGGGCCAGGGGGGCAAGAGACCCAGTACTTC. This gives the protein CASSLGPGGQETQYF.

J is TRBJ1-1 and V is TRBV5-1; 8 bases are a match to TRBD1. The V and J ends lost 4 bases and 6 bases, in that order; junction bases with no gene match: 5. The CDR3 is 13 residues long. The V gene's germline CDR1 is SGHRS and CDR2 YFSETQ. The CDR3 sequence: CASSPQGAAEAFF. The CDR3 nucleotides are TGCGCCAGCAGCCCTCAGGGGGCGGCTGAAGCTTTCTTT.